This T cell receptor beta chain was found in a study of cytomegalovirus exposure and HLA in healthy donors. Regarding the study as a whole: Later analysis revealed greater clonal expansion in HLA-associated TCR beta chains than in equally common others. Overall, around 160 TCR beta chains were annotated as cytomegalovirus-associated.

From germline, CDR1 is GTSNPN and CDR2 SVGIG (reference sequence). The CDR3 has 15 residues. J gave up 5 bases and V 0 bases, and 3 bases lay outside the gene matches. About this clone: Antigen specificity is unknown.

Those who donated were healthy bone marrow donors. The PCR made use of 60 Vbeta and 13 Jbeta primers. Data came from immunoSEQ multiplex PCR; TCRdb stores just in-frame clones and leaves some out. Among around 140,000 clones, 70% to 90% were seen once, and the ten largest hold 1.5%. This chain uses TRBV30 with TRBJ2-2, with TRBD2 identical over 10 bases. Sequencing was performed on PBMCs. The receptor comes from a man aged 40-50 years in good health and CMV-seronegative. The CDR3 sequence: CAWSVVLAGTGELFF. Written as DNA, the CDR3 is TGTGCCTGGAGTGTAGTACTAGCGGGGACCGGGGAGCTGTTTTTT.